The 5 T cell receptor beta chains presented below share a single source sample, sequenced in a study of cytomegalovirus exposure and HLA in healthy donors. Sequenced by immunoSEQ multiplex PCR; TCRdb stores in-frame clones only, minus some. Of 150,000 to 200,000 clones in the sample, about 85% were seen once. The sample consisted of PBMCs. The receptors here all came from a man aged 25 to 45 in good health and CMV-seropositive.

The gene calls are TRBV18 and TRBJ2-6; TRBD1 matches at 9 bases. This CDR3 is 18 amino acids long. Per germline, CDR1 KGHSH and CDR2 LQKENI. V shed 3 bases and J 0 bases; nucleotides not matched to a gene: 6. CDR3 region: CASSPRTGESSGANVLTF. The CDR3 DNA is TGTGCCAGCTCACCGAGGACAGGGGAGAGCTCTGGGGCCAACGTCCTGACTTTC.

J is TRBJ2-7 and V is TRBV2; tentative D call: TRBD1 (5 bases). Trimming removed 8 bases at V and 3 bases at J, with 5 bases between. Germline CDR1 reads SNHLY; CDR2 reads FYNNEI. The CDR3 contains 10 residues. The CDR3 sequence: CASQGYEQYF. CDR3 nucleotides: TGTGCCAGCCAGGGCTACGAGCAGTACTTC.

The chain combines TRBV29-1 with TRBJ2-3; TRBD1 aligns across 7 bases. Germline trimming cut 7 bases from V and 2 bases from J; bases unmatched to any gene: 9. This CDR3 comprises 14 residues. The germline CDR1 and CDR2 sequences are SQVTM and ANQGSEA. The CDR3 coding sequence is TGCAGCGCAGCCAGGGGGTGGGACACAGATACGCAGTATTTT. Amino acid sequence: CSAARGWDTDTQYF.

This clone was counted a single time. V gene TRBV19 combines with J gene TRBJ1-1; D may be TRBD1 (6 bases). Germline CDR1 LNHDA, CDR2 SQIVND (reference sequence). This CDR3 is built from 17 residues. The V end was cut by 3 bases, the J end by 1 base, with 18 bases between. The CDR3: CASSIPLPGQWNTEAFF. The CDR3 DNA sequence: TGTGCCAGTAGTATCCCCCTTCCGGGACAATGGAACACTGAAGCTTTCTTT.

The chain is built from TRBV5-1 and TRBJ1-1; D is ambiguous. V shed 1 base and J shed 1 base, with 5 bases lying between them. In germline, CDR1 is SGHRS, CDR2 YFSETQ. The CDR3 consists of 13 residues. CDR3 sequence reads: CASSLPSNTEAFF. The CDR3 DNA reads TGCGCCAGCAGCTTGCCGTCGAACACTGAAGCTTTCTTT.